In its sample, the clone carrying this T cell receptor (beta chain) was seen many times. The antigen is not known. The CDR3 consists of 16 residues. CDR1 and CDR2 (germline): SGHAT, FQDESV (reference sequence). V lost 5 bases and J lost 1; bases outside the gene matches: 5. The data stem from a study of read filtering for tumor transcriptome and immune sequencing. Study context: Whole-transcriptome libraries were prepared after DNase treatment.

This library used approximately 370 ng RNA and molecular barcoded adaptors spanning alpha/delta and beta/gamma chains. TCRdb processed the reads anew with MiXCR; each CDR3 protein has one entry. The sample consists of over 80,000 distinct CDR3 sequences, 10% to 15% of them appearing once. Findings and limits, study-wide: This fraction held mixed bone marrow immune cells after CD138-negative sorting. In IR-seq, single-read clonotypes were roughly 80% of clonotypes but approximately 4% of reads. Compared with RNA-seq, IR-seq gave much higher clonotype depth and reliability.

The chain links TRBV11-1 to TRBJ2-6; the match to TRBD1 covers 7 bases. Sequencing was carried out using a population of CD138-negative cells sorted from bone marrow. This receptor was taken from a donor at least 40 years old with multiple myeloma. The CDR3 loop is CASSPQTGSGANVLTF. In DNA form, the CDR3 reads TGTGCCAGCAGCCCACAGACAGGGTCTGGGGCCAACGTCCTGACTTTC.